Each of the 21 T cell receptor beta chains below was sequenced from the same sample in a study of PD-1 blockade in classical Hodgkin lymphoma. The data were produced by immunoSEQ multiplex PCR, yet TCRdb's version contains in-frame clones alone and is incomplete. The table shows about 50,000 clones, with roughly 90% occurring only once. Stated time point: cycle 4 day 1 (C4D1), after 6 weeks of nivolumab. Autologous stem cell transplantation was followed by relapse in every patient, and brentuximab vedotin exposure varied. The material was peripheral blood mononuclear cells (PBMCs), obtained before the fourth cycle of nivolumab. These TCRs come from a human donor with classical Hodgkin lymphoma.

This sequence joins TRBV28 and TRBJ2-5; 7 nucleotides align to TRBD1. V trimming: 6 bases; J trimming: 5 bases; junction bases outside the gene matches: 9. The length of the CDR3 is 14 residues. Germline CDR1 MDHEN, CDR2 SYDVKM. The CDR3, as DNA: TGTGCCAGCAGCCAAAGACAGGGTCGGGAGACCCAGTACTTC. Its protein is CASSQRQGRETQYF. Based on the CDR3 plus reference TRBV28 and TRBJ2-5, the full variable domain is DVKVTQSSRYLVKRTGEKVFLECVQDMDHENMFWYRQDPGLGLRLIYFSYDVKMKEKGDIPEGYSVSREKKERFSLILESASTNQTSMYLCASSQRQGRETQYFGPGTRLLVL.

The CDR3 bases are TGCGCCAGCAGCCAAGGTCCAGCGGGACTCTCCTACGAGCAGTACTTC. Residues: CASSQGPAGLSYEQYF. The J gene is TRBJ2-7, the V gene TRBV4-1; TRBD2 agrees at 7 bases. CDR1 is MGHRA, CDR2 YSYEKL, per germline. J was trimmed by 0 bases and V by 1 base; bases with no gene match: 6. This CDR3 is built from 16 residues.

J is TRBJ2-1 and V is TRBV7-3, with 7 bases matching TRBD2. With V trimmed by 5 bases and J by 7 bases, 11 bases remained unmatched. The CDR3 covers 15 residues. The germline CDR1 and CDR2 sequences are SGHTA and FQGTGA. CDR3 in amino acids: CASSLAEGLGNEQFF. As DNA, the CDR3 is TGTGCCAGCAGCCTAGCGGAGGGGCTGGGGAATGAGCAGTTCTTC.

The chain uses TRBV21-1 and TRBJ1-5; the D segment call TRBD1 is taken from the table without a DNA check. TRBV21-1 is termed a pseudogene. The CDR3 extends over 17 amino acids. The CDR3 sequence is CASSKWGPGGAEQPQHF. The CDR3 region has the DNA TGTGCCAGCAGCAAATGGGGACCAGGGGGCGCAGAGCAGCCCCAGCATTTT.

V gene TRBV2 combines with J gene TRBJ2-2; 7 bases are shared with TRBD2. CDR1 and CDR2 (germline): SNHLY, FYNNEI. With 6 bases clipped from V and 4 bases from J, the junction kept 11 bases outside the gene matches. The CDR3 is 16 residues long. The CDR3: CASSLTGGRATGELFF. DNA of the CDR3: TGTGCCAGCAGCCTGACGGGGGGAAGGGCCACCGGGGAGCTGTTTTTT.

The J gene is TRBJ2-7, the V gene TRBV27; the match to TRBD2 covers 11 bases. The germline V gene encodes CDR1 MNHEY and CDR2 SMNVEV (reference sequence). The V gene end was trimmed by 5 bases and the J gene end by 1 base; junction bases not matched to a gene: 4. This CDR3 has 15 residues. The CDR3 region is CASSPGTSGSYEQYF. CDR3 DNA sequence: TGTGCCAGCAGTCCAGGGACTAGCGGTTCCTACGAGCAGTACTTC.

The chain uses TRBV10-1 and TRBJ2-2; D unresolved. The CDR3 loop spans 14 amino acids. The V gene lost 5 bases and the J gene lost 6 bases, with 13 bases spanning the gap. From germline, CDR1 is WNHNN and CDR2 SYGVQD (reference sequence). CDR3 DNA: TGCGCCAGCAGTCTAAAAAAGAGGCCCGGGGAGCTGTTTTTT. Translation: CASSLKKRPGELFF.

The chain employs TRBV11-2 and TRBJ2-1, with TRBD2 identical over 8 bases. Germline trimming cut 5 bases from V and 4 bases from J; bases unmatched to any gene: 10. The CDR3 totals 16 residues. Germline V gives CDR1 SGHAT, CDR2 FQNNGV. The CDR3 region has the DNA TGTGCCAGCAGCACAGGACTAGCCGCCTGGTACAATGAGCAGTTCTTC. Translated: CASSTGLAAWYNEQFF.

DNA for the CDR3: TGTGCCATCGGGAAGGGGGGGACCGGGGCCAACGTCCTGACTTTC. It is translated as CAIGKGGTGANVLTF. The rearrangement joins TRBV6-1 to TRBJ2-6; maybe TRBD2 (7 bases). The CDR3 is made up of 15 amino acids. Between the trimmed V and J ends, which lost 10 bases and 4 bases, there was a span of 17 bases. The germline V gene has CDR1 MNHNS and CDR2 SASEGT.

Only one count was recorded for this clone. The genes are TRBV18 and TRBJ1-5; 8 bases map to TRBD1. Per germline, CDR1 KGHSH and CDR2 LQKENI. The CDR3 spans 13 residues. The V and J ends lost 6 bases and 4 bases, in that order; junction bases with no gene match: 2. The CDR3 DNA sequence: TGTGCCAGCTCGGGACAGGTGAATCAGCCCCAGCATTTT. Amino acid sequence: CASSGQVNQPQHF.

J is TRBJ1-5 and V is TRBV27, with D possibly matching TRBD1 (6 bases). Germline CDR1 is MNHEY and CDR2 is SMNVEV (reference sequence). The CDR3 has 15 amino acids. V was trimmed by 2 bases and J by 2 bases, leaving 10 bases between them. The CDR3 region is CASSLTRGGNQPQHF. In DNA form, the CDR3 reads TGTGCCAGCAGTTTAACCAGGGGTGGCAATCAGCCCCAGCATTTT.

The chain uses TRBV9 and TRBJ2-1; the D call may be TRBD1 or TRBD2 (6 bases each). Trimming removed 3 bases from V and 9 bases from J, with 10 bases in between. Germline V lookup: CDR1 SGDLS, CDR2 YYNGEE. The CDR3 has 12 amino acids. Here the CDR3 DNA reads TGTGCCAGCAGCGGGGGGGCGCTTGAGCAGTTCTTC. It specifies CASSGGALEQFF.

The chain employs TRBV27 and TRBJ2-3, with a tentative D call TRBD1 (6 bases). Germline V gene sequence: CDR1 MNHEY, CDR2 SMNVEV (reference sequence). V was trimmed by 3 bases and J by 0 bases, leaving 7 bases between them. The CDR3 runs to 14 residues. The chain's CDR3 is CASSLGASTDTQYF. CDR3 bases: TGTGCCAGCAGTTTGGGGGCTAGCACAGATACGCAGTATTTT.

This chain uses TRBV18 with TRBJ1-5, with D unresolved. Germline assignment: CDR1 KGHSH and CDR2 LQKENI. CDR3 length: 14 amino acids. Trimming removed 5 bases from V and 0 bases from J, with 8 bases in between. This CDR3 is CASSSDSSNQPQHF. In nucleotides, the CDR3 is TGTGCCAGCTCATCGGATAGTAGCAATCAGCCCCAGCATTTT.

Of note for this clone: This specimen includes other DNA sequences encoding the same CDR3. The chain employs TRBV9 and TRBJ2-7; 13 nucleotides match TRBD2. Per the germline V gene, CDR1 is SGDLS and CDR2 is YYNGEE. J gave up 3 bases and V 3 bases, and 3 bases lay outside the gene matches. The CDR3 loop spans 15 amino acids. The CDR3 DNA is TGTGCCAGCAGCGCTGGACTAGCGGGAGACTACGAGCAGTACTTC. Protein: CASSAGLAGDYEQYF.

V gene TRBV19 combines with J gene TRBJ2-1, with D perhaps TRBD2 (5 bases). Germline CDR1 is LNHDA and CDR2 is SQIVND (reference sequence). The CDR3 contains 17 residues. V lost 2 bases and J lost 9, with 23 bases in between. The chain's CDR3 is CASSIRIGSGPASEQFF. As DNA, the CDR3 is TGTGCCAGTAGTATAAGGATTGGGAGCGGTCCTGCGAGTGAGCAGTTCTTC.

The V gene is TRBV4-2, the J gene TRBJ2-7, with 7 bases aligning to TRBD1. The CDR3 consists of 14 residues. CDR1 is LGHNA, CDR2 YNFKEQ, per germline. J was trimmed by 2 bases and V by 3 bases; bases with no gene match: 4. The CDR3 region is CASSHYDRAYEQYF. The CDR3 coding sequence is TGTGCCAGCAGCCACTATGACAGGGCCTACGAGCAGTACTTC.

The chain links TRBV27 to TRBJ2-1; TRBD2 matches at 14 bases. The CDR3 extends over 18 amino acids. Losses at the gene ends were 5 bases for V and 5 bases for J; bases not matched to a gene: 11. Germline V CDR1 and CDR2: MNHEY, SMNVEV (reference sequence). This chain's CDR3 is CASSRRLAGGPRDNEQFF. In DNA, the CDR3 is TGTGCCAGCAGTCGTAGACTAGCGGGAGGGCCAAGGGACAATGAGCAGTTCTTC.

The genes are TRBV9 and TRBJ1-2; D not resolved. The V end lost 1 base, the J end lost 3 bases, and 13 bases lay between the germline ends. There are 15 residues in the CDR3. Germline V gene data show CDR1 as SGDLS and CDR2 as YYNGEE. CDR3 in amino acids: CASSVHREGHYGYTF. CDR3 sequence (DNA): TGTGCCAGCAGCGTACATCGAGAGGGCCACTATGGCTACACCTTC.

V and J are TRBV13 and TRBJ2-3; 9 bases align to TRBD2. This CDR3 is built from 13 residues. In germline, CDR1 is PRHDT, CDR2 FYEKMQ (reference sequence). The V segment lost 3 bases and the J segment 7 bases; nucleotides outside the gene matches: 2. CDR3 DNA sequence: TGTGCCAGCAGCTTTAGCGGGAGTCATACGCAGTATTTT. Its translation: CASSFSGSHTQYF.

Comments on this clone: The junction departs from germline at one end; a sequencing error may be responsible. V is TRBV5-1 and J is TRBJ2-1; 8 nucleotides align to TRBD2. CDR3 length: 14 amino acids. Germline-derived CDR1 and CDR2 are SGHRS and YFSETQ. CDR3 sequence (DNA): TGCGCCAGCAGCGGACTAGCAGCCTATAATGAGCAGTTCTTC. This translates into CASSGLAAYNEQFF.